This is a list of T cell receptor beta chains from one sample in a study of blood T cell repertoires in COVID-19. This table comes from immunoSEQ multiplex PCR, and its TCRdb copy is limited to in-frame clones, with some not included. Of 200,000 to 250,000 clones listed, 86% are singletons. Sequenced sample: peripheral blood. These TCRs come from a man older than 75 with acute or convalescent COVID-19. The CDR3 runs from the conserved cysteine through the conserved F or W. A D gene is named only where the DNA matches it firmly. Size is stated for part of the rows, as once, few or many counts, or as a class when the clone is expanded.

cdr3_length: 16; clone_size: .; v_call: TRBV5-8; j_call: TRBJ1-5; d_call: .; cdr3_nt: TGTGCCAGCAGCAGCGGACGGGGGAATAGCAATCAGCCCCAGCATTTT; cdr3_aa: CASSSGRGNSNQPQHF
cdr3_length: 14; clone_size: .; v_call: TRBV7-9; j_call: TRBJ1-1; d_call: .; cdr3_nt: TGTGCCAGCAGCTTAGATACAGTTCACACTGAAGCTTTCTTT; cdr3_aa: CASSLDTVHTEAFF
cdr3_length: 15; clone_size: .; v_call: TRBV18; j_call: TRBJ1-2; d_call: .; cdr3_nt: TGTGCCAGCTCACCCCAGGGTATAGGGAACTATGGCTACACCTTC; cdr3_aa: CASSPQGIGNYGYTF
cdr3_length: 13; clone_size: .; v_call: TRBV5-6; j_call: TRBJ2-4; d_call: .; cdr3_nt: TGTGCCAGCAGCCTAGGACTAATTGACATTCAGTACTTC; cdr3_aa: CASSLGLIDIQYF
cdr3_length: 15; clone_size: once; v_call: TRBV7-2; j_call: TRBJ1-3; d_call: .; cdr3_nt: TGTGCCAGCAGCTTAGGACAGGACTCTGGAAACACCATATATTTT; cdr3_aa: CASSLGQDSGNTIYF
cdr3_length: 15; clone_size: .; v_call: TRBV5-1; j_call: TRBJ2-5; d_call: TRBD2; cdr3_nt: TGCGCCAGCCATGAACCCGGCGGGAGGGGAGAGACCCAGTACTTC; cdr3_aa: CASHEPGGRGETQYF
cdr3_length: 16; clone_size: .; v_call: TRBV6-5; j_call: TRBJ1-3; d_call: .; cdr3_nt: TGTGCCAGCAGTTCGCCGGGTGGGGCCTCTGGAAACACCATATATTTT; cdr3_aa: CASSSPGGASGNTIYF
cdr3_length: 14; clone_size: .; v_call: TRBV5-6; j_call: TRBJ2-2; d_call: .; cdr3_nt: TGTGCCAGCAGCTTTGGGGCAGGGTCCGGGGAGCTGTTTTTT; cdr3_aa: CASSFGAGSGELFF
cdr3_length: 14; clone_size: .; v_call: TRBV4-1; j_call: TRBJ1-2; d_call: .; cdr3_nt: TGCGCCAGCAGCCAGGAGACAGGTCTTTATGGCTACACCTTC; cdr3_aa: CASSQETGLYGYTF
cdr3_length: 14; clone_size: .; v_call: TRBV3-1/TRBV3-2; j_call: TRBJ1-6; d_call: .; cdr3_nt: TGTGCCAGCAGACTCAGGGAAGATAATTCACCCCTCCACTTT; cdr3_aa: CASRLREDNSPLHF
cdr3_length: 14; clone_size: .; v_call: TRBV3-1/TRBV3-2; j_call: TRBJ1-4; d_call: .; cdr3_nt: TGTGCCAGCAGCCAAGGCAATAAAATCGGAAAACTGTTTTTT; cdr3_aa: CASSQGNKIGKLFF
cdr3_length: 13; clone_size: .; v_call: TRBV5-1; j_call: TRBJ2-4; d_call: .; cdr3_nt: TGCGCCAGCAGCTTCAACCAGGAAAACATTCAGTACTTC; cdr3_aa: CASSFNQENIQYF
cdr3_length: 12; clone_size: .; v_call: TRBV27; j_call: TRBJ1-5; d_call: .; cdr3_nt: TGTGCCAGCAGGACAGGATATCAGCCCCAGCATTTT; cdr3_aa: CASRTGYQPQHF
cdr3_length: 13; clone_size: .; v_call: TRBV19; j_call: TRBJ1-1; d_call: .; cdr3_nt: TGTGCCAGTATAGAGAATCTGAACACTGAAGCTTTCTTT; cdr3_aa: CASIENLNTEAFF
cdr3_length: 15; clone_size: .; v_call: TRBV19; j_call: TRBJ1-1; d_call: .; cdr3_nt: TGTGCCAGTAGTATTCAACCCAGAATGAACACTGAAGCTTTCTTT; cdr3_aa: CASSIQPRMNTEAFF
cdr3_length: 14; clone_size: .; v_call: TRBV6-6; j_call: TRBJ2-1; d_call: .; cdr3_nt: TGTGCCAGCAGTTACGGGGGGAACTACAATGAGCAGTTCTTC; cdr3_aa: CASSYGGNYNEQFF
cdr3_length: 12; clone_size: .; v_call: TRBV3-1/TRBV3-2; j_call: TRBJ2-1; d_call: .; cdr3_nt: TGTGATGGGGGCGGGCTCTACAATGAGCAGTTCTTC; cdr3_aa: CDGGGLYNEQFF
cdr3_length: 14; clone_size: .; v_call: TRBV18; j_call: TRBJ1-2; d_call: .; cdr3_nt: TGTGCCAGCTCACCTAAGGGGGGGGGCGCTGGCTACACCTTC; cdr3_aa: CASSPKGGGAGYTF
cdr3_length: 16; clone_size: few; v_call: TRBV6-4; j_call: TRBJ2-2; d_call: TRBD2; cdr3_nt: TGTGCCAGCAGTAGAACGGCGGGAGCCGGGGCCGGGGAGCTGTTTTTT; cdr3_aa: CASSRTAGAGAGELFF
cdr3_length: 17; clone_size: few; v_call: TRBV4-1; j_call: TRBJ2-1; d_call: .; cdr3_nt: TGCGCCAGCAGCCAAGGTGGGGAGCCCAACTCCTACAATGAGCAGTTCTTC; cdr3_aa: CASSQGGEPNSYNEQFF
cdr3_length: 14; clone_size: .; v_call: TRBV9; j_call: TRBJ2-2; d_call: .; cdr3_nt: TGTGCCAGCAGCTCAACAGGGTGGTCCGGGGAGCTGTTTTTT; cdr3_aa: CASSSTGWSGELFF
cdr3_length: 15; clone_size: .; v_call: TRBV2; j_call: TRBJ1-2; d_call: .; cdr3_nt: TGTGCCAGCACCCCCGTGCTTAGCAGTCACTATGGCTACACCTTC; cdr3_aa: CASTPVLSSHYGYTF
cdr3_length: 12; clone_size: .; v_call: TRBV29-1; j_call: TRBJ1-2; d_call: TRBD1; cdr3_nt: TGCAGCGGGACGGACAGGGGGCACGGCTACACCTTC; cdr3_aa: CSGTDRGHGYTF
cdr3_length: 16; clone_size: .; v_call: TRBV28; j_call: TRBJ2-1; d_call: TRBD1; cdr3_nt: TGTGCCAGCAGTTCCTCCGGGACAGGACGCTACAATGAGCAGTTCTTC; cdr3_aa: CASSSSGTGRYNEQFF
cdr3_length: 13; clone_size: .; v_call: TRBV11-2; j_call: TRBJ2-7; d_call: .; cdr3_nt: TGTGCCAGCAGGGTCCTGCGCGGTTACGAGCAGTACTTC; cdr3_aa: CASRVLRGYEQYF
cdr3_length: 16; clone_size: .; v_call: TRBV6-5; j_call: TRBJ2-7; d_call: TRBD1; cdr3_nt: TGTGCCAGCAGTTACCAGGACAGGGCTACGCTCTACGAGCAGTACTTC; cdr3_aa: CASSYQDRATLYEQYF
cdr3_length: 14; clone_size: .; v_call: TRBV2; j_call: TRBJ1-4; d_call: .; cdr3_nt: TGTGCCAGCACCAAACAGGGAATTGGTGAAAAACTGTTTTTT; cdr3_aa: CASTKQGIGEKLFF
cdr3_length: 14; clone_size: .; v_call: TRBV7-9; j_call: TRBJ2-7; d_call: TRBD1; cdr3_nt: TGTGCCAGCAGTAAGGGACAGGGGATCGACGAGCAGTACTTC; cdr3_aa: CASSKGQGIDEQYF
cdr3_length: 13; clone_size: .; v_call: TRBV7-9; j_call: TRBJ1-5; d_call: TRBD1; cdr3_nt: TGTGCCAGCACGGAGGGGGCCCATCAGCCCCAGCATTTT; cdr3_aa: CASTEGAHQPQHF
cdr3_length: 17; clone_size: .; v_call: TRBV15; j_call: TRBJ2-3; d_call: .; cdr3_nt: TGTGCCACCAGCACTTTCCCTAGAGAAAAGAGCACAGATACGCAGTATTTT; cdr3_aa: CATSTFPREKSTDTQYF
cdr3_length: 14; clone_size: few; v_call: TRBV28; j_call: TRBJ1-1; d_call: .; cdr3_nt: TGTGCCAGCAGCCTCTCGGGGGGGTACACTGAAGCTTTCTTT; cdr3_aa: CASSLSGGYTEAFF
cdr3_length: 14; clone_size: .; v_call: TRBV3-1/TRBV3-2; j_call: TRBJ2-1; d_call: TRBD2; cdr3_nt: TGTGCCAGCAGCCAAGATGCTAGCGGGAGACCACAGTTCTTC; cdr3_aa: CASSQDASGRPQFF
cdr3_length: 15; clone_size: .; v_call: TRBV6-5; j_call: TRBJ2-1; d_call: TRBD2; cdr3_nt: TGTGCCAGCAGCCCCCCGGGGGGGCCACGGAATGAGCAGTTCTTC; cdr3_aa: CASSPPGGPRNEQFF
cdr3_length: 15; clone_size: .; v_call: TRBV3-1/TRBV3-2; j_call: TRBJ2-7; d_call: TRBD1; cdr3_nt: TGTGCCAGCAGCCAACTCGGACAGGGAAGGGCCGAGCAGTACTTC; cdr3_aa: CASSQLGQGRAEQYF
cdr3_length: 14; clone_size: .; v_call: TRBV6-1; j_call: TRBJ1-5; d_call: .; cdr3_nt: TGTGCCAGCAGTGAAGGGGGGGGCCTTCAGCCCCAGCATTTT; cdr3_aa: CASSEGGGLQPQHF
cdr3_length: 13; clone_size: many; v_call: TRBV12-3/TRBV12-4; j_call: TRBJ2-3; d_call: TRBD2; cdr3_nt: TGTGCCAGCAGACTCTACGGGGGGGATACGCAGTATTTT; cdr3_aa: CASRLYGGDTQYF
cdr3_length: 14; clone_size: .; v_call: TRBV28; j_call: TRBJ1-1; d_call: .; cdr3_nt: TGTGCCAGCAGCGAACGGGGGGTGAACACTGAAGCTTTCTTT; cdr3_aa: CASSERGVNTEAFF
cdr3_length: 14; clone_size: .; v_call: TRBV18; j_call: TRBJ1-2; d_call: .; cdr3_nt: TGTGCCAGCTCATCGGAGGGCCGGGAGTATGGCTACACCTTC; cdr3_aa: CASSSEGREYGYTF
cdr3_length: 17; clone_size: .; v_call: TRBV9; j_call: TRBJ1-5; d_call: .; cdr3_nt: TGTGCCAGCAGCCCAGTAGGCGGGGCTGAGGGCAATCAGCCCCAGCATTTT; cdr3_aa: CASSPVGGAEGNQPQHF
cdr3_length: 12; clone_size: .; v_call: TRBV6-1; j_call: TRBJ1-2; d_call: .; cdr3_nt: TGTGCCAGCAGTGAGACTGTTTATGGCTACACCTTC; cdr3_aa: CASSETVYGYTF
cdr3_length: 16; clone_size: .; v_call: TRBV5-1; j_call: TRBJ1-6; d_call: TRBD1; cdr3_nt: TGCGCCAGCAGCTCCTGGACAGGGACCTATAATTCACCCCTCCACTTT; cdr3_aa: CASSSWTGTYNSPLHF
cdr3_length: 14; clone_size: .; v_call: TRBV3-1/TRBV3-2; j_call: TRBJ2-2; d_call: .; cdr3_nt: TGTGCCAGCAGCCAAGCGTCAGACACCGGGGAGCTGTTTTTT; cdr3_aa: CASSQASDTGELFF
cdr3_length: 13; clone_size: .; v_call: TRBV7-8; j_call: TRBJ1-5; d_call: .; cdr3_nt: TGTGCCAGCAGGGGGGGGCCCAACCAGCCCCAGCATTTT; cdr3_aa: CASRGGPNQPQHF
cdr3_length: 17; clone_size: .; v_call: TRBV24-1; j_call: TRBJ1-2; d_call: TRBD1; cdr3_nt: TGTGCCACCAGTGACAGGAGGGATGGACAGGGCAGGCATGGCTACACCTTC; cdr3_aa: CATSDRRDGQGRHGYTF
cdr3_length: 13; clone_size: once; v_call: TRBV6-5; j_call: TRBJ1-2; d_call: .; cdr3_nt: TGTGCCAGCAGTTATGGGCGTAACTATGGCTACACCTTC; cdr3_aa: CASSYGRNYGYTF
cdr3_length: 17; clone_size: .; v_call: TRBV28; j_call: TRBJ2-1; d_call: .; cdr3_nt: TGTGCCAGCAGTGCGACCCAGGGGCGGCTAATCTACAATGAGCAGTTCTTC; cdr3_aa: CASSATQGRLIYNEQFF